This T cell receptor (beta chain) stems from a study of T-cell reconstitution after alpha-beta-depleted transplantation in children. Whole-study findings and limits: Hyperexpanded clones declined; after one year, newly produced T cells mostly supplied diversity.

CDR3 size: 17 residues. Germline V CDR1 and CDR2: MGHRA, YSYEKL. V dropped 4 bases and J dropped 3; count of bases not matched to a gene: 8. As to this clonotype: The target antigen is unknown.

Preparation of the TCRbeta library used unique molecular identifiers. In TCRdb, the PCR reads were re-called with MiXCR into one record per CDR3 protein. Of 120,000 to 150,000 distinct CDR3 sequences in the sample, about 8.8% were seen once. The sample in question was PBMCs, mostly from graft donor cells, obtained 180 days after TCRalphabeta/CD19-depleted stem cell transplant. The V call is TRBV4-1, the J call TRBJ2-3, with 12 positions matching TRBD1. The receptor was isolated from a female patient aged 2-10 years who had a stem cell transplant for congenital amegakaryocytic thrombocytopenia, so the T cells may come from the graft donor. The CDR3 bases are TGCGCCAGCAGCCGGACCGGGACAGGGGGCATTACAGATACGCAGTATTTT. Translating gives CASSRTGTGGITDTQYF.